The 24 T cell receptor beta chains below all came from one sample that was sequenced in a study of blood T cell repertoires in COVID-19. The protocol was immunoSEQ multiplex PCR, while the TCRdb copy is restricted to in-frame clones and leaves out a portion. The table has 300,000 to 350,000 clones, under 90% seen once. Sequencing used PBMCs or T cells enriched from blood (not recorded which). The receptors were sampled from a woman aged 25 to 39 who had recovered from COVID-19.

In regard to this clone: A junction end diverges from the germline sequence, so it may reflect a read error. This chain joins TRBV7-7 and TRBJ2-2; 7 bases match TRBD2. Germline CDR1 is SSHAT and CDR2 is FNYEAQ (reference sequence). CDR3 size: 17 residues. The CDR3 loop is CASSIEPSGVNTGELFF. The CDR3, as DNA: TGTGCTAGCAGCATCGAACCTAGCGGAGTGAACACCGGGGAGCTGTTTTTT.

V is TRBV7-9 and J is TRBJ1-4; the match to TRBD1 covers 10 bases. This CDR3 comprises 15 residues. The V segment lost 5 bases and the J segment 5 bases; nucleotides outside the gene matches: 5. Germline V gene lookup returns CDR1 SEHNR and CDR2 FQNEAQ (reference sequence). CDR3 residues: CASSPQGQGNEKLFF. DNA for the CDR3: TGTGCCAGCAGCCCTCAGGGACAGGGGAATGAAAAACTGTTTTTT.

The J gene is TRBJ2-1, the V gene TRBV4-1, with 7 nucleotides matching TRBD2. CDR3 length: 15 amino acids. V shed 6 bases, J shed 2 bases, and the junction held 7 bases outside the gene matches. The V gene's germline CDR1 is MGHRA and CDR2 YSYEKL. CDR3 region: CASSLVGGTYNEQFF. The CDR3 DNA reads TGCGCCAGCAGTTTAGTGGGGGGGACCTACAATGAGCAGTTCTTC.

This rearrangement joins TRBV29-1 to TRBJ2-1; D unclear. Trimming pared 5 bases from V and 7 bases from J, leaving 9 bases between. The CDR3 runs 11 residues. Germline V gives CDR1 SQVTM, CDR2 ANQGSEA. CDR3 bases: TGCAGCGTTCTCGGAGTTAATGAGCAGTTCTTC. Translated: CSVLGVNEQFF.

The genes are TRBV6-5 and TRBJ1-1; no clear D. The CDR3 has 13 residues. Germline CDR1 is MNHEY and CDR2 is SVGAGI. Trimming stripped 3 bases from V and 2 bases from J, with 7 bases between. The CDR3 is CASSYMRNTEAFF. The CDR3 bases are TGTGCCAGCAGTTATATGAGAAACACTGAAGCTTTCTTT.

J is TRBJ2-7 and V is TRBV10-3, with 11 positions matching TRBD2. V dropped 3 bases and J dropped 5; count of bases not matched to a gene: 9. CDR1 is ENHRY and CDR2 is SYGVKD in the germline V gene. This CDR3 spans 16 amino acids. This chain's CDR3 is CAISDLTSGSLNEQYF. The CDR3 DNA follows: TGTGCCATCAGTGATCTAACTAGCGGGAGTCTCAACGAGCAGTACTTC.

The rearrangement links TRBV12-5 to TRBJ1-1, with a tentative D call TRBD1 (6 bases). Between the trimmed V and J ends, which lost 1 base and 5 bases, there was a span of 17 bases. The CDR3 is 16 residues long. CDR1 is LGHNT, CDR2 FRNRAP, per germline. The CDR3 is CASGLGIGGEDTEAFF. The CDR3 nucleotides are TGTGCTAGTGGTTTGGGAATTGGGGGCGAAGATACTGAAGCTTTCTTT.

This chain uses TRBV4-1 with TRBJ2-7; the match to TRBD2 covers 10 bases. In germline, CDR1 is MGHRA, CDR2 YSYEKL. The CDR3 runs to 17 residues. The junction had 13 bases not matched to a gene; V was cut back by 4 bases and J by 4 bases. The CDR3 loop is CASSLSPSGSLVYEQYF. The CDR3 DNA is TGCGCCAGCAGCCTTTCCCCTAGCGGGAGTTTAGTTTACGAGCAGTACTTC.

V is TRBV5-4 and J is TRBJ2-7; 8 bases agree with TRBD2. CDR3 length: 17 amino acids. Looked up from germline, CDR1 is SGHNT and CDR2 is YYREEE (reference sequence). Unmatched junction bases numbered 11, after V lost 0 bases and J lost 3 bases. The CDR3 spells CASSLDPGGAQFYEQYF. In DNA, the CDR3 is TGTGCCAGCAGCTTGGACCCGGGAGGGGCTCAATTCTACGAGCAGTACTTC.

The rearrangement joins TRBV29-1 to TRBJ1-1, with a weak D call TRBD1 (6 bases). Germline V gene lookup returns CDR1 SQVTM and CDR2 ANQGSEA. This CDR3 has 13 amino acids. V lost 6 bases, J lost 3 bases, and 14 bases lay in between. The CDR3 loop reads CSVAPGGHTEAFF. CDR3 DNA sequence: TGCAGCGTGGCCCCGGGGGGGCACACTGAAGCTTTCTTT.

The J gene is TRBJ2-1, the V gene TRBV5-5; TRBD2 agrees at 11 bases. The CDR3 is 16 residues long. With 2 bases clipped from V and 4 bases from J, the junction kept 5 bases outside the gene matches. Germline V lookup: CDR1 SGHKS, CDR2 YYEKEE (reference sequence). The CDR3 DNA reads TGTGCCAGCAGCTTCATCACTAGCGGGGGTTACAATGAGCAGTTCTTC. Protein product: CASSFITSGGYNEQFF. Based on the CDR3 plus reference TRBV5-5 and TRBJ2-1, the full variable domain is DAGVTQSPTHLIKTRGQQVTLRCSPISGHKSVSWYQQVLGQGPQFIFQYYEKEERGRGNFPDRFSARQFPNYSSELNVNALLLGDSALYLCASSFITSGGYNEQFFGPGTRLTVL.

The CDR3 region is CASSALPGTGAFNQPQHF. The CDR3, as DNA: TGTGCCAGCAGTGCATTACCAGGGACAGGGGCCTTCAATCAGCCCCAGCATTTT. The chain carries TRBV27 and TRBJ1-5; TRBD1 matches at 10 bases. This CDR3 is built from 18 residues. V lost 5 bases and J lost 3; bases outside the gene matches: 13. From germline, CDR1 is MNHEY and CDR2 SMNVEV (reference sequence).

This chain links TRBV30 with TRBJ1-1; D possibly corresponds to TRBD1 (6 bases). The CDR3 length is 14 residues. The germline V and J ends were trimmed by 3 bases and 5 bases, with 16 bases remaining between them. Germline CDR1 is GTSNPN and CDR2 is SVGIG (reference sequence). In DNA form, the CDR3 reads TGTGCCTGGAGGGGACATCTCTATGGGACTGAAGCTTTCTTT. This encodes CAWRGHLYGTEAFF.

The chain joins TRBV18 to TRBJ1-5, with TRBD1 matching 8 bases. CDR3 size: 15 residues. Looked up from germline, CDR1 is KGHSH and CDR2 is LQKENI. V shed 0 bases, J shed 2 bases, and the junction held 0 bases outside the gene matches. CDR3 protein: CASSPPGQGNQPQHF. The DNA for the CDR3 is TGTGCCAGCTCACCACCGGGACAGGGCAATCAGCCCCAGCATTTT. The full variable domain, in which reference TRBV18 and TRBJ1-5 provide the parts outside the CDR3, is NAGVMQNPRHLVRRRGQEARLRCSPMKGHSHVYWYRQLPEEGLKFMVYLQKENIIDESGMPKERFSAEFPKEGPSILRIQQVVRGDSAAYFCASSPPGQGNQPQHFGDGTRLSIL.

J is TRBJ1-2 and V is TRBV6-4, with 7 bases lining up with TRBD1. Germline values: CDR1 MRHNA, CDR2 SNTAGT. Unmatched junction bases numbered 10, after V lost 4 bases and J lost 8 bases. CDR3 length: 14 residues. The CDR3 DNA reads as TGTGCCAGCAGTGCACAGGGGCTCCTGGGGGGCTACACCTTC. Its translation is CASSAQGLLGGYTF.

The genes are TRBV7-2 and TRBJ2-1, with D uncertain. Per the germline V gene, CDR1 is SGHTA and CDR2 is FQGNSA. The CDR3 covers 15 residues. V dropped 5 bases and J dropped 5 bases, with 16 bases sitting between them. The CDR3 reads CASSRLSGTHNEQFF. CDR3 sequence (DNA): TGTGCCAGCAGCCGCCTTTCGGGTACCCACAATGAGCAGTTCTTC. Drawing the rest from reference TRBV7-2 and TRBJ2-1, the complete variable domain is GAGVSQSPSNKVTEKGKDVELRCDPISGHTALYWYRQSLGQGLEFLIYFQGNSAPDKSGLPSDRFSAERTGGSVSTLTIQRTQQEDSAVYLCASSRLSGTHNEQFFGPGTRLTVL.

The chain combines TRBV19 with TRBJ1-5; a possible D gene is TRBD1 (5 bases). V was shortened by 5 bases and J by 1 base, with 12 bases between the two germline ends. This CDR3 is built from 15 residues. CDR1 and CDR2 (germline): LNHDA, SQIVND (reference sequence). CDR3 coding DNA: TGTGCCAGTAGTTATATCCGGGGGAGCAATCAGCCCCAGCATTTT. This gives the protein CASSYIRGSNQPQHF.

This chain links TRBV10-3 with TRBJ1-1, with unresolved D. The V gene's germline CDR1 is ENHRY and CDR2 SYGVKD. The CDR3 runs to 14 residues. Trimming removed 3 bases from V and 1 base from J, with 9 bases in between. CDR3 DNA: TGTGCCATCAGTGATTGGCTGCCGAACACTGAAGCTTTCTTT. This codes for CAISDWLPNTEAFF.

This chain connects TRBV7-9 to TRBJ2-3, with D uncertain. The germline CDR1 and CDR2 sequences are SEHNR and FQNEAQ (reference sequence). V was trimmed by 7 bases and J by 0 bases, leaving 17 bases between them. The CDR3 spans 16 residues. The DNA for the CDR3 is TGTGCCAGCACCCCTGCGAGCTTAACTAGCACAGATACGCAGTATTTT. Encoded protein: CASTPASLTSTDTQYF.

CDR3 residues: CASRAGAEHYEQYF. CDR3 sequence (DNA): TGTGCCAGCAGGGCGGGGGCAGAACACTACGAGCAGTACTTC. The gene calls are TRBV7-2 and TRBJ2-7, with D maybe TRBD2 (7 bases). The germline V gene has CDR1 SGHTA and CDR2 FQGNSA. Trimming took off 6 bases at V and 3 bases at J, with 15 bases between the two ends. This CDR3 comprises 14 residues.

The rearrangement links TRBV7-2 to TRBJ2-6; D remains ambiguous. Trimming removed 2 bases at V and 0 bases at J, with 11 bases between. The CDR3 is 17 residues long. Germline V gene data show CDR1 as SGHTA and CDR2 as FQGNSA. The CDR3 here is CASSLHSGYSGANVLTF. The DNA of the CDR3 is TGTGCCAGCAGCTTACACTCGGGTTACTCTGGGGCCAACGTCCTGACTTTC.

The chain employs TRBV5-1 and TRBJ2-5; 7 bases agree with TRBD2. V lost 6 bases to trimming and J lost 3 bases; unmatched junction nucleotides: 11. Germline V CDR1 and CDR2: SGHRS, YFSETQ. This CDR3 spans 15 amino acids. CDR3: CASTPPRAGEETQYF. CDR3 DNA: TGCGCCAGCACCCCCCCCCGGGCGGGAGAAGAGACCCAGTACTTC. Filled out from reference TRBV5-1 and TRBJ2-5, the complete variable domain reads KAGVTQTPRYLIKTRGQQVTLSCSPISGHRSVSWYQQTPGQGLQFLFEYFSETQRNKGNFPGRFSGRQFSNSRSEMNVSTLELGDSALYLCASTPPRAGEETQYFGPGTRLLVL.

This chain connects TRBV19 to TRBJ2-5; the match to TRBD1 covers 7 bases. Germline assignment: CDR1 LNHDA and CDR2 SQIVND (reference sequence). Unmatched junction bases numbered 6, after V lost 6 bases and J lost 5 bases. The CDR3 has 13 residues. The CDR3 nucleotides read TGTGCCAGTAGAAGTACAGGGGCGGAGACCCAGTACTTC. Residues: CASRSTGAETQYF.

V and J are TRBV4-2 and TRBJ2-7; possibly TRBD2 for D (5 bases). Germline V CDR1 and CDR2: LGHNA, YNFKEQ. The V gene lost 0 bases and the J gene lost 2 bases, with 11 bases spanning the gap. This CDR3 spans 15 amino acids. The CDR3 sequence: CASSQEASRAYEQYF. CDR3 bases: TGTGCCAGCAGCCAAGAGGCTAGCCGAGCCTACGAGCAGTACTTC.